The 27 T cell receptor beta chains presented below share a single source sample, sequenced in a study of cytomegalovirus exposure and HLA in healthy donors. The study ran its PCR with 60 Vbeta and 13 Jbeta primers. Profiling relied on immunoSEQ multiplex PCR, and the TCRdb table lists in-frame clones only, not all of them. The sample shows 170,000 or so clones, 70% to 90% of them seen only once. The sequenced sample consisted of PBMCs. These receptors were obtained from a girl between 10 and 17 years old in good health and CMV-seropositive.

There are a few counts of this clone. The CDR3 DNA is TGTGCCAGCACCAGAATCACGGGCGAGCAGTACTTC. This encodes CASTRITGEQYF. J is TRBJ2-7 and V is TRBV11-2, with no clear D. Between the trimmed V and J ends, which lost 7 bases and 6 bases, there was a span of 13 bases. Germline CDR1 reads SGHAT; CDR2 reads FQNNGV. This CDR3 spans 12 amino acids.

The chain couples TRBV5-8 to TRBJ1-5, with D maybe TRBD1 (6 bases). Trimming stripped 0 bases from V and 5 bases from J, with 9 bases between. The CDR3 contains 14 residues. Germline V lookup: CDR1 SGHTS, CDR2 YDEGEE. The DNA for the CDR3 is TGTGCCAGCAGCTTGGGTCAGGGGCATCAGCCCCAGCATTTT. It specifies CASSLGQGHQPQHF.

This chain links TRBV9 with TRBJ2-3, with 8 bases lining up with TRBD1. CDR3 length equals 15 residues. V was pared by 3 bases and J by 1 base, with 4 bases of the junction left unmatched. Germline lookup yields CDR1 SGDLS and CDR2 YYNGEE. As DNA, the CDR3 is TGTGCCAGCAGCGAAGACAGGGGAGGCACAGATACGCAGTATTTT. This sequence encodes CASSEDRGGTDTQYF.

V gene TRBV7-2 combines with J gene TRBJ2-3; D possibly corresponds to TRBD2 (6 bases). The CDR3 runs to 16 residues. The V gene lost 4 bases and the J gene lost 0 bases, with 14 bases spanning the gap. CDR1 is SGHTA, CDR2 FQGNSA, per germline. The DNA of the CDR3 is TGTGCCAGCAGCTGGGGGGACTTACTTAGCACAGATACGCAGTATTTT. Translating gives CASSWGDLLSTDTQYF.

CDR3 coding DNA: TGTGCCAGCAGCTTAGTGGGCAGGGGGCAATATGGCTACACCTTC. Translating it yields CASSLVGRGQYGYTF. V gene TRBV7-9 combines with J gene TRBJ1-2; 8 bases fit TRBD1. The CDR3 covers 15 residues. V trimming: 1 base; J trimming: 5 bases; junction bases outside the gene matches: 6. The germline CDR1 and CDR2 sequences are SEHNR and FQNEAQ (reference sequence). The full variable domain, its missing parts supplied by reference TRBV7-9 and TRBJ1-2, is DTGVSQNPRHKITKRGQNVTFRCDPISEHNRLYWYRQTLGQGPEFLTYFQNEAQLEKSRLLSDRFSAERPKGSFSTLEIQRTEQGDSAMYLCASSLVGRGQYGYTFGSGTRLTVV.

This chain connects TRBV19 to TRBJ1-6; tentative D call: TRBD1 (6 bases). Germline assignment: CDR1 LNHDA and CDR2 SQIVND (reference sequence). V was cut by 5 bases and J by 14 bases, with 13 bases left in between. The CDR3 is 12 residues long. CDR3 sequence reads: CASSVTGRSLHF. The CDR3 bases are TGTGCCAGTAGTGTCACAGGGAGATCCCTCCACTTT.

This clone showed up just once. The J gene is TRBJ1-5, the V gene TRBV6-5; the match to TRBD1 covers 7 bases. The V gene's germline CDR1 is MNHEY and CDR2 SVGAGI. The V gene end was trimmed by 6 bases and the J gene end by 3 bases; junction bases not matched to a gene: 5. The CDR3 contains 14 residues. The CDR3 DNA reads TGTGCCAGCAGCCGGGACAGCCTCAATCAGCCCCAGCATTTT. This translates into CASSRDSLNQPQHF.

This chain connects TRBV5-1 to TRBJ1-1, with 9 bases aligning to TRBD1. The junction had 9 bases not matched to a gene; V was cut back by 3 bases and J by 0 bases. CDR1 is SGHRS and CDR2 is YFSETQ in the germline V gene. The CDR3 runs 17 residues. In DNA, the CDR3 is TGCGCCAGCAGCTCCAAGCCGGGACAGGGTATGAACACTGAAGCTTTCTTT. This sequence encodes CASSSKPGQGMNTEAFF.

V is TRBV27 and J is TRBJ1-5, with 8 bases identical to TRBD1. Germline loops: CDR1 MNHEY, CDR2 SMNVEV (reference sequence). The CDR3 has 12 amino acids. The V segment lost 6 bases and the J segment 6 bases; nucleotides outside the gene matches: 1. The CDR3 sequence: CASRTGGQPQHF. The CDR3 nucleotides read TGTGCCAGCAGAACAGGGGGTCAGCCCCAGCATTTT.

This clone showed up just a few times. The chain has TRBV11-2 and TRBJ1-1; 7 positions match TRBD1. The CDR3 has 16 amino acids. V dropped 3 bases and J dropped 1; count of bases not matched to a gene: 8. The germline V gene has CDR1 SGHAT and CDR2 FQNNGV. The CDR3 DNA sequence: TGTGCCAGCAGCTTCGTCAGGGGGGCTCCGAACACTGAAGCTTTCTTT. Translation: CASSFVRGAPNTEAFF.

The chain employs TRBV4-2 and TRBJ2-7, with 11 bases matching TRBD1. Looked up from germline, CDR1 is LGHNA and CDR2 is YNFKEQ. The CDR3 consists of 14 residues. J gave up 7 bases and V 6 bases, and 8 bases lay outside the gene matches. As DNA, the CDR3 is TGTGCCAGCAGGATAACGGGACAGGGGGGTGAGCAGTACTTC. It yields the protein CASRITGQGGEQYF.

The V gene is TRBV11-3, the J gene TRBJ2-7; weak D call: TRBD2 (5 bases). Trimming shortened V by 4 bases and J by 2 bases, and 9 bases separated the two germline ends. CDR1 is SGHNT, CDR2 YENEEA, per germline. CDR3 length: 13 residues. CDR3 sequence (DNA): TGTGCCAGCAGCTCCGGGAATGCCTACGAGCAGTACTTC. Translation gives CASSSGNAYEQYF.

This clone was seen only once. The CDR3 here is CASSSDRGLGTEAFF. CDR3 nucleotides: TGTGCCAGCAGTTCGGACAGGGGGCTTGGCACTGAAGCTTTCTTT. The chain couples TRBV27 to TRBJ1-1; 11 nucleotides align to TRBD1. The CDR3 is 15 amino acids. Germline lookup yields CDR1 MNHEY and CDR2 SMNVEV (reference sequence). Trimming took 4 bases from V and 4 from J; bases not matched to a gene: 5.

The CDR3 region is CASSSRTSGNTDTQYF. The CDR3 DNA is TGTGCCAGCAGCTCCCGGACTAGCGGAAACACAGATACGCAGTATTTT. The V and J genes are TRBV7-2 and TRBJ2-3; TRBD2 matches at 10 bases. The CDR3 covers 16 residues. V lost 4 bases to trimming and J lost 2 bases; unmatched junction nucleotides: 6. CDR1 and CDR2 (germline): SGHTA, FQGNSA.

This clone was seen once. The CDR3 is CASSLQGTDGYTF. The CDR3 coding sequence is TGCGCCAGCAGCCTTCAAGGGACAGATGGCTACACCTTC. The chain couples TRBV4-1 to TRBJ1-2; the match to TRBD1 covers 7 bases. J was trimmed by 6 bases and V by 4 bases; bases with no gene match: 5. The CDR3 runs 13 residues. CDR1 is MGHRA and CDR2 is YSYEKL in the germline V gene.

The chain is built from TRBV5-5 and TRBJ1-5; 7 nucleotides line up with TRBD1. Per germline, CDR1 SGHKS and CDR2 YYEKEE (reference sequence). V was clipped by 4 bases and J by 3 bases; unmatched bases: 10. The CDR3 extends over 16 amino acids. This chain's CDR3 is CASSLGKRGPNQPQHF. The CDR3 DNA is TGTGCCAGCAGCCTAGGGAAAAGGGGGCCCAATCAGCCCCAGCATTTT.

V and J are TRBV7-3 and TRBJ1-1, with D uncertain. The CDR3 extends over 13 amino acids. The germline V gene encodes CDR1 SGHTA and CDR2 FQGTGA. V was shortened by 8 bases and J by 1 base, with 11 bases between the two germline ends. Written as DNA, the CDR3 is TGTGCCAGCGGAATCGGGGAGAACACTGAAGCTTTCTTT. This gives the protein CASGIGENTEAFF. The variable domain in full, completed from reference TRBV7-3 and TRBJ1-1, reads GAGVSQTPSNKVTEKGKYVELRCDPISGHTALYWYRQSLGQGPEFLIYFQGTGAADDSGLPNDRFFAVRPEGSVSTLKIQRTERGDSAVYLCASGIGENTEAFFGQGTRLTVV.

The J gene is TRBJ1-2, the V gene TRBV11-2, with 9 bases aligning to TRBD1. Germline lookup yields CDR1 SGHAT and CDR2 FQNNGV. The V gene end was trimmed by 0 bases and the J gene end by 4 bases; junction bases not matched to a gene: 6. This CDR3 spans 16 amino acids. This CDR3 reads CASSLETDRGGYGYTF. The CDR3 bases are TGTGCCAGCAGCTTAGAAACGGACAGGGGAGGCTATGGCTACACCTTC. The variable domain in full, completed from reference TRBV11-2 and TRBJ1-2, reads EAGVAQSPRYKIIEKRQSVAFWCNPISGHATLYWYQQILGQGPKLLIQFQNNGVVDDSQLPKDRFSAERLKGVDSTLKIQPAKLEDSAVYLCASSLETDRGGYGYTFGSGTRLTVV.

The chain links TRBV5-4 to TRBJ1-3; TRBD1 agrees at 7 bases. V shed 0 bases and J 11 bases; nucleotides not matched to a gene: 5. This CDR3 contains 13 residues. The germline gives CDR1 SGHNT, CDR2 YYREEE (reference sequence). CDR3 sequence: CASSLERGPPIYF. DNA of the CDR3: TGTGCCAGCAGCTTGGAGAGGGGGCCTCCCATATATTTT.

The CDR3 region has the DNA TGTGCCAGCAGCCAAGATCTGTCCAGTGAAGCTTTCTTT. It codes for CASSQDLSSEAFF. The chain recombines TRBV14 with TRBJ1-1; no clear D. CDR1 and CDR2 from the germline V gene are SGHDN and FVKESK. The CDR3 runs to 13 residues. V was cut by 0 bases and J by 7 bases, with 9 bases left in between.

The chain combines TRBV7-3 with TRBJ1-1, with D perhaps matching TRBD1 (6 bases). Germline CDR1 is SGHTA and CDR2 is FQGTGA. CDR3 length: 15 residues. V lost 0 bases, J lost 2 bases, and 10 bases lay in between. The CDR3 region is CASSLTQGHNTEAFF. The DNA of the CDR3 is TGTGCCAGCAGCTTAACGCAGGGGCACAACACTGAAGCTTTCTTT.

This rearrangement joins TRBV6-4 to TRBJ2-1; a weak D match, TRBD2 (5 bases). Trimming left V 0 bases short and J 7 bases short, with 13 bases between. CDR3 length: 15 residues. Per the germline V gene, CDR1 is MRHNA and CDR2 is SNTAGT. The CDR3, as DNA: TGTGCCAGCAGTGACTCCGGGGTACCGGGAAATGAGCAGTTCTTC. Translation gives CASSDSGVPGNEQFF.

The chain joins TRBV19 to TRBJ1-2, with no clear D. The CDR3 has 14 residues. Per germline, CDR1 LNHDA and CDR2 SQIVND (reference sequence). Trimming shortened V by 4 bases and J by 4 bases, and 13 bases separated the two germline ends. CDR3 DNA: TGTGCCAGTAGTAGAACGGGTACCGGCTATGGCTACACCTTC. Amino acid sequence: CASSRTGTGYGYTF.

The chain carries TRBV19 and TRBJ1-2, with D possibly being TRBD1 (5 bases). V shed 6 bases and J shed 1 base, with 15 bases lying between them. This CDR3 has 15 amino acids. Germline loops: CDR1 LNHDA, CDR2 SQIVND (reference sequence). CDR3 sequence reads: CASSKQAILNYGYTF. The CDR3 bases are TGTGCCAGTAGCAAACAGGCAATCCTTAACTATGGCTACACCTTC.

This clone has just one count. The rearrangement joins TRBV27 to TRBJ1-2; weak D call: TRBD1 (6 bases). Germline CDR1 reads MNHEY; CDR2 reads SMNVEV (reference sequence). With 5 bases removed from V and 1 base from J, the gap between germline ends came to 11 bases. CDR3 length equals 14 residues. CDR3 sequence: CASSTYRVNYGYTF. The CDR3 region has the DNA TGTGCCAGCAGTACCTACAGGGTTAACTATGGCTACACCTTC.

The chain joins TRBV11-2 to TRBJ1-1, with D uncertain. Germline V CDR1 and CDR2: SGHAT, FQNNGV. This CDR3 region has 15 residues. The germline V and J ends were trimmed by 3 bases and 3 bases, with 14 bases remaining between them. The CDR3 region has the DNA TGTGCCAGCAGCTTTTCAGGCTCTTACTACACTGAAGCTTTCTTT. This codes for CASSFSGSYYTEAFF.

CDR3 sequence: CASSLGLAGGINNEQFF. CDR3 nucleotides: TGTGCCAGCAGCTTGGGATTAGCGGGGGGGATAAACAATGAGCAGTTCTTC. This chain uses TRBV5-4 with TRBJ2-1; the match to TRBD2 covers 11 bases. This CDR3 is 17 amino acids long. V was pared by 0 bases and J by 5 bases, with 7 bases of the junction left unmatched. CDR1 is SGHNT, CDR2 YYREEE, per germline (reference sequence).